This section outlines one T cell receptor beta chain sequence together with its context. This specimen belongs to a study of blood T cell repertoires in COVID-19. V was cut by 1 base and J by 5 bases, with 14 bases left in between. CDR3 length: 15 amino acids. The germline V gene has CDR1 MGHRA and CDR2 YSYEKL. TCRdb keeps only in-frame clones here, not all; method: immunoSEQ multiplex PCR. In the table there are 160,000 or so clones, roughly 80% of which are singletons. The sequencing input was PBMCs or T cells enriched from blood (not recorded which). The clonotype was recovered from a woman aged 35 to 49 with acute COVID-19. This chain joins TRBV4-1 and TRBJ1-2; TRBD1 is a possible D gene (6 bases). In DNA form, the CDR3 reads TGCGCCAGCAGCCAAGGGACAGAGTATCTATATGGCTACACCTTC. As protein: CASSQGTEYLYGYTF.